This TCR beta chain originates from a study of blood T cell repertoires in COVID-19. The table came from immunoSEQ multiplex PCR; TCRdb's copy has only in-frame clones and leaves some out. The sample has 200,000 to 250,000 clones; approximately 88% are singletons. V lost 0 bases to trimming and J lost 4 bases, with 13 bases between them. The CDR3 is made up of 15 amino acids. The germline V gene encodes CDR1 SGHRS and CDR2 YFSETQ. This chain uses TRBV5-1 with TRBJ1-1; D unclear. The source is a woman aged 30 to 39 who had been exposed to COVID-19. Specimen: PBMCs or T cells enriched from blood (not recorded which). DNA for the CDR3: TGCGCCAGCAGCTTGGTTTCCAGGTTAAGCACTGAAGCTTTCTTT. It is translated as CASSLVSRLSTEAFF.